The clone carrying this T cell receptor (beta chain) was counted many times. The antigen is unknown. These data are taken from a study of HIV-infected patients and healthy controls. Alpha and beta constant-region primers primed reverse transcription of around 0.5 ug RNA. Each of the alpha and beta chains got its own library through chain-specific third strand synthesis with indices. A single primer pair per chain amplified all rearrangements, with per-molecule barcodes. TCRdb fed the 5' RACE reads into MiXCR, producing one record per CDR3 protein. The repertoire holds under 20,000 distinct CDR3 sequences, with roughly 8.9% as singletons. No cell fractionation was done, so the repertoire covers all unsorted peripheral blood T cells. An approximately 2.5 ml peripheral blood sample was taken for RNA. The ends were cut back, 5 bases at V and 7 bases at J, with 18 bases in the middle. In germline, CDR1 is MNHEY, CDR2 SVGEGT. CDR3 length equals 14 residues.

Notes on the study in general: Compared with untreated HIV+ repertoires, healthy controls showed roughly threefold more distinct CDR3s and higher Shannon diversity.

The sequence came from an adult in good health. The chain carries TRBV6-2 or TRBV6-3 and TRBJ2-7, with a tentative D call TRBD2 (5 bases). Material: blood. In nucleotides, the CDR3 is TGTGCCAGCAGTAGCGGTCCGGGTGCGGAAGAGCAGTACTTC. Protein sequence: CASSSGPGAEEQYF.